What follows are 27 T cell receptor beta chains derived from one specimen sequenced in a study of identifying expanded T cells in peripheral blood. The assay was immunoSEQ multiplex PCR, and TCRdb's table has in-frame clones only and misses some. The table lists roughly 82,000 clones, about 83% of them singletons, with more than 15% in the top ten. Specimen: blood. These TCRs come from a person aged 18 to 70 in good health.

CDR3 nucleotide sequence: TGTGCCAGCAGCTTAACGGGGGGCTGGAACACCGGGGAGCTGTTTTTT. Translating it yields CASSLTGGWNTGELFF. The V gene is TRBV7-2, the J gene TRBJ2-2, with D possibly TRBD2 on 7 matching bases. The ends were cut back, 2 bases at V and 1 base at J, with 11 bases in the middle. Germline V gene sequence: CDR1 SGHTA, CDR2 FQGNSA. This CDR3 has 16 amino acids.

The V and J genes are TRBV4-1 and TRBJ1-1; D not resolved. In germline, CDR1 is MGHRA, CDR2 YSYEKL. The CDR3 length is 15 residues. Deletions cut 1 base from V and 6 bases from J, with 15 bases between. Here the CDR3 DNA reads TGCGCCAGCAGCCAAGTTCAGGATTTGTACGCTGAAGCTTTCTTT. Its translation: CASSQVQDLYAEAFF.

The J gene is TRBJ1-6, the V gene TRBV2; D gene uncertain. The CDR3 extends over 13 amino acids. The germline CDR1 and CDR2 sequences are SNHLY and FYNNEI. V was shortened by 2 bases and J by 10 bases, with 9 bases between the two germline ends. CDR3 nucleotide sequence: TGTGCCAGCAGTGAAAGGTGGGAATCACCCCTCCACTTT. Its translation is CASSERWESPLHF.

The V gene is TRBV7-3, the J gene TRBJ2-2, with D unclear. Trimming stripped 3 bases from V and 4 bases from J, with 12 bases between. The CDR3 length is 15 residues. Germline CDR1 reads SGHTA; CDR2 reads FQGTGA. CDR3 loop: CASSLVSGATGELFF. The CDR3, as DNA: TGTGCCAGCAGCTTGGTTAGTGGTGCCACCGGGGAGCTGTTTTTT. The full variable domain, with the rest looked up from reference TRBV7-3 and TRBJ2-2, is GAGVSQTPSNKVTEKGKYVELRCDPISGHTALYWYRQSLGQGPEFLIYFQGTGAADDSGLPNDRFFAVRPEGSVSTLKIQRTERGDSAVYLCASSLVSGATGELFFGEGSRLTVL.

The chain combines TRBV19 with TRBJ1-1, with D tentatively TRBD1 (5 bases). The CDR3 contains 15 residues. Trimming left V 4 bases short and J 2 bases short, with 14 bases between. CDR1 and CDR2 (germline): LNHDA, SQIVND (reference sequence). CDR3 protein: CASSRGQGGNTEAFF. The CDR3 bases are TGTGCCAGTAGTAGAGGCCAGGGAGGAAACACTGAAGCTTTCTTT.

The genes are TRBV10-3 and TRBJ1-1; D is perhaps TRBD1 (5 bases). The germline gives CDR1 ENHRY, CDR2 SYGVKD. This CDR3 spans 13 amino acids. Trimming took 11 bases from V and 0 from J, leaving 13 bases between them. The CDR3 reads CAGRGAMNTEAFF. The CDR3 DNA is TGTGCCGGGAGGGGAGCGATGAACACTGAAGCTTTCTTT.

This clone was picked up one time. The V and J genes are TRBV29-1 and TRBJ1-4; TRBD1 might be the D (6 bases). Germline lookup yields CDR1 SQVTM and CDR2 ANQGSEA. The CDR3 totals 13 residues. V lost 6 bases, J lost 3 bases, and 11 bases lay in between. The DNA of the CDR3 is TGCAGCGTCGAACAGGGATCTAATGAAAAACTGTTTTTT. This translates into CSVEQGSNEKLFF.

This clone was seen more than once but under ten times. The rearrangement links TRBV2 to TRBJ2-7, with 7 bases that match TRBD2. Losses at the gene ends were 8 bases for V and 3 bases for J; bases not matched to a gene: 10. This CDR3 contains 14 residues. Germline V CDR1 and CDR2: SNHLY, FYNNEI. DNA of the CDR3: TGTGCCAGCGAGGGAGCGGGAAATGTCTACGAGCAGTACTTC. Protein sequence: CASEGAGNVYEQYF. The full variable domain, in which reference TRBV2 and TRBJ2-7 provide the parts outside the CDR3, is EPEVTQTPSHQVTQMGQEVILRCVPISNHLYFYWYRQILGQKVEFLVSFYNNEISEKSEIFDDQFSVERPDGSNFTLKIRSTKLEDSAMYFCASEGAGNVYEQYFGPGTRLTVT.

The chain is built from TRBV29-1 and TRBJ2-1; TRBD2 is a possible D gene (6 bases). CDR3 length: 15 residues. Trimming stripped 3 bases from V and 1 base from J, with 13 bases between. The germline V gene has CDR1 SQVTM and CDR2 ANQGSEA. The CDR3 protein is CSVDGRRESYNEQFF. In DNA, the CDR3 is TGCAGCGTTGACGGTAGGCGGGAATCCTACAATGAGCAGTTCTTC.

The J gene is TRBJ2-7, the V gene TRBV20-1; D is undetermined. CDR3 length: 11 amino acids. Germline CDR1 is DFQATT and CDR2 is SNEGSKA (reference sequence). V was shortened by 0 bases and J by 2 bases, with 2 bases between the two germline ends. The CDR3 DNA reads as TGCAGTGCTAGAGAGACCTACGAGCAGTACTTC. Encoded protein: CSARETYEQYF.

This clone turned up a few times. The rearrangement links TRBV6-5 to TRBJ2-2, with D possibly matching TRBD2 (6 bases). V lost 11 bases, J lost 5 bases, and 21 bases lay in between. The CDR3 is 15 residues long. CDR1 MNHEY and CDR2 SVGAGI come from the germline V gene. The CDR3 sequence is CAVKEGPLETGELFF. The CDR3 bases are TGTGCCGTCAAGGAGGGCCCTCTTGAGACCGGGGAGCTGTTTTTT.

The CDR3 sequence is CASSVRGSGNQPQHF. The CDR3 DNA sequence: TGTGCCAGCAGTGTTCGGGGGAGCGGCAATCAGCCCCAGCATTTT. J is TRBJ1-5 and V is TRBV2; tentatively, D is TRBD1 (5 bases). Per germline, CDR1 SNHLY and CDR2 FYNNEI. This CDR3 has 15 amino acids. The ends were cut back, 4 bases at V and 2 bases at J, with 12 bases in the middle. The complete variable domain, with remaining parts taken from reference TRBV2 and TRBJ1-5, reads EPEVTQTPSHQVTQMGQEVILRCVPISNHLYFYWYRQILGQKVEFLVSFYNNEISEKSEIFDDQFSVERPDGSNFTLKIRSTKLEDSAMYFCASSVRGSGNQPQHFGDGTRLSIL.

The CDR3 DNA is TGCGCCAGCAGCTTAGCCGGACAGGGTCGTACAGATACGCAGTATTTT. Protein: CASSLAGQGRTDTQYF. This chain joins TRBV5-1 and TRBJ2-3, with TRBD1 matching over 8 bases. The CDR3 runs to 16 residues. Unmatched junction bases numbered 8, after V lost 2 bases and J lost 3 bases. Germline V gives CDR1 SGHRS, CDR2 YFSETQ.

The chain combines TRBV6-5 with TRBJ1-4; perhaps TRBD1 as D (5 bases). V was pared by 2 bases and J by 3 bases, with 10 bases between. This CDR3 spans 15 amino acids. Germline V CDR1 and CDR2: MNHEY, SVGAGI. The CDR3 DNA follows: TGTGCCAGCAGTTACCTACAGGTCCCTAATGAAAAACTGTTTTTT. It specifies CASSYLQVPNEKLFF.

The genes are TRBV7-2 and TRBJ2-7; D is possibly TRBD2 (5 bases). The CDR3 has 13 amino acids. Germline V CDR1 and CDR2: SGHTA, FQGNSA. V gave up 0 bases and J gave up 3 bases, with 6 bases separating them. The CDR3 coding sequence is TGTGCCAGCAGCTTAGCGGGGAGCTACGAGCAGTACTTC. It encodes CASSLAGSYEQYF.

This chain links TRBV18 with TRBJ2-5, with D hard to call. The J call could be wrong; TRBJ2-7 is a better fit for the DNA end. The CDR3 runs 14 residues. The V gene's germline CDR1 is KGHSH and CDR2 LQKENI. CDR3 nucleotides: TGTGCCAGCTCACCAGGAACGGAATCCTACGAGCAGTACTTC. Its protein product is CASSPGTESYEQYF.

The sample holds a few counts of this clone. This chain joins TRBV28 and TRBJ1-1; D ambiguous. V lost 1 base, J lost 5 bases, and 2 bases lay in between. Germline-derived CDR1 and CDR2 are MDHEN and SYDVKM. The CDR3 totals 11 residues. Written as DNA, the CDR3 is TGTGCCAGCAGTTTATTTACTGAAGCTTTCTTT. It codes for CASSLFTEAFF.

The V call is TRBV25-1, the J call TRBJ2-5; no reliable D call. Germline V gene sequence: CDR1 MGHDK, CDR2 SYGVNS. Trimming took 0 bases from V and 5 from J, leaving 10 bases between them. The CDR3 has 14 residues. The CDR3 is CASSEYGPSETQYF. In nucleotides, the CDR3 is TGTGCCAGCAGTGAATACGGTCCATCTGAGACCCAGTACTTC.

V and J are TRBV5-1 and TRBJ2-7, with 7 bases fitting TRBD2. The CDR3 is 15 residues long. V was clipped by 6 bases and J by 2 bases; unmatched bases: 11. Germline CDR1 reads SGHRS; CDR2 reads YFSETQ. The CDR3 loop reads CASTREGGPPYEQYF. The CDR3 region has the DNA TGCGCCAGCACCCGAGAGGGAGGGCCTCCCTACGAGCAGTACTTC. The variable domain in full, completed from reference TRBV5-1 and TRBJ2-7, reads KAGVTQTPRYLIKTRGQQVTLSCSPISGHRSVSWYQQTPGQGLQFLFEYFSETQRNKGNFPGRFSGRQFSNSRSEMNVSTLELGDSALYLCASTREGGPPYEQYFGPGTRLTVT.

Comment on this clone: Germline and junction disagree at one end, which may indicate a read error. The chain has TRBV10-1 and TRBJ2-7, with 12 bases identical to TRBD2. The CDR3 is 19 amino acids. Germline assignment: CDR1 WNHNN and CDR2 SYGVQD (reference sequence). For the CDR3, the DNA is TGCGCCAGCAGTAGCGGGCGGGAACTAGCGGGAGGCGGCCCCTACGAGCAGTGCTTC. This gives the protein CASSSGRELAGGGPYEQCF.

The V call is TRBV18, the J call TRBJ2-3; no reliable D call. CDR1 is KGHSH, CDR2 LQKENI, per germline. The CDR3 is 12 residues long. V was cut by 3 bases and J by 2 bases, with 3 bases left in between. This CDR3 is CASSPTTDTQYF. The CDR3 DNA reads as TGTGCCAGCTCACCTACCACAGATACGCAGTATTTT.

The chain combines TRBV7-6 with TRBJ2-7; 8 nucleotides agree with TRBD2. Germline lookup yields CDR1 SGHVS and CDR2 FNYEAQ. The J segment lost 1 base and the V segment lost 0 bases, leaving 5 bases of the junction unmatched. The CDR3 consists of 16 residues. In nucleotides, the CDR3 is TGTGCCAGCAGCTTAGCGTCTAGCGGGTTGTCCTACGAGCAGTACTTC. Translation: CASSLASSGLSYEQYF.

This clone is a singleton in its sample. The genes are TRBV9 and TRBJ1-4; 7 bases are a match to TRBD1. Trimming took 0 bases from V and 4 from J; bases not matched to a gene: 9. Germline CDR1 is SGDLS and CDR2 is YYNGEE. CDR3 length: 17 amino acids. For the CDR3, the DNA is TGTGCCAGCAGCGTAGGGGTGGGGGGACAGTTTAATGAAAAACTGTTTTTT. Translating gives CASSVGVGGQFNEKLFF.

The chain is built from TRBV7-2 and TRBJ1-6; the D is unclear. Trimming removed 5 bases from V and 7 bases from J, with 15 bases in between. CDR1 and CDR2 from the germline V gene are SGHTA and FQGNSA. CDR3 size: 15 residues. CDR3 protein: CASSPQTVQNSPLHF. The DNA of the CDR3 is TGTGCCAGCAGCCCGCAGACCGTGCAAAATTCACCCCTCCACTTT.

The chain couples TRBV7-6 to TRBJ2-7; 8 nucleotides align to TRBD1. This CDR3 is built from 14 residues. The germline V gene has CDR1 SGHVS and CDR2 FNYEAQ. V shed 4 bases, J shed 2 bases, and the junction held 4 bases outside the gene matches. The CDR3 DNA follows: TGTGCCAGCAGCTATGGGACAGGTGCCTACGAGCAGTACTTC. This translates into CASSYGTGAYEQYF.

This clone was observed a single time. The V and J genes are TRBV7-9 and TRBJ1-1, with D hard to call. Trimming removed 6 bases at V and 1 base at J, with 6 bases between. Germline V CDR1 and CDR2: SEHNR, FQNEAQ (reference sequence). This CDR3 spans 12 amino acids. CDR3 nucleotides: TGTGCCAGCAGGGTCTCGAACACTGAAGCTTTCTTT. Its translation: CASRVSNTEAFF.

This chain uses TRBV14 with TRBJ1-2; D remains unclear. The V gene lost 9 bases and the J gene lost 0 bases, with 14 bases spanning the gap. The CDR3 contains 14 residues. The germline CDR1 and CDR2 sequences are SGHDN and FVKESK. CDR3 sequence: CARVLSHPNYGYTF. In nucleotides, the CDR3 is TGTGCCAGAGTATTGTCGCATCCTAACTATGGCTACACCTTC.